Below are 14 T cell receptor beta chains sequenced from a single sample in a study of identical twins. TCRdb independently ran MiXCR on the 5' RACE reads; one entry per CDR3 protein. Among 450,000 to 600,000 distinct CDR3 sequences listed, around 20% were seen once. The same sample was also used in a study of yellow fever vaccine responses in identical twins.

The sample taken for sequencing was CD4+ T cells sorted from blood. Receptors were obtained from a woman under 30 in good health.

This sequence joins TRBV15 and TRBJ2-1; D is possibly TRBD1 (5 bases). Germline V gene sequence: CDR1 LNHNV, CDR2 YYDKDF (reference sequence). Trimming left V 2 bases short and J 0 bases short, with 14 bases between. The CDR3 extends over 17 amino acids. CDR3 sequence: CATSRSRVPNSYNEQFF. For the CDR3, the DNA is TGTGCCACCAGCAGAAGCAGGGTACCAAACTCCTACAATGAGCAGTTCTTC.

This clonotype occurred once. V gene TRBV3-1 combines with J gene TRBJ2-1, with 12 bases that match TRBD2. The V gene's germline CDR1 is LGHDT and CDR2 YNNKEL (reference sequence). J lost 4 bases, V lost 2 bases, and 6 bases had no gene match. The CDR3 spans 17 residues. CDR3 nucleotides: TGTGCCAGCAGCCAAAAAACCGGGACTAGCGGGTACAATGAGCAGTTCTTC. Translated: CASSQKTGTSGYNEQFF.

This clonotype has only a few counts. The chain combines TRBV24-1 with TRBJ2-1, with D possibly matching TRBD1 (5 bases). This CDR3 has 15 amino acids. V shed 4 bases and J shed 6 bases, with 15 bases lying between them. Germline V gene lookup returns CDR1 KGHDR and CDR2 SFDVKD. In nucleotides, the CDR3 is TGTGCCACCAGTGACCCAACCCCAAGGGGCAATGAGCAGTTCTTC. Protein sequence: CATSDPTPRGNEQFF.

The chain has TRBV2 and TRBJ2-1; D unresolved. Trimming shortened V by 3 bases and J by 10 bases, and 7 bases separated the two germline ends. CDR1 SNHLY and CDR2 FYNNEI come from the germline V gene. This CDR3 contains 11 residues. The CDR3 protein is CASSEETEQFF. CDR3 coding DNA: TGTGCCAGCAGTGAGGAGACGGAGCAGTTCTTC. The whole variable domain, filled in from reference TRBV2 and TRBJ2-1, reads EPEVTQTPSHQVTQMGQEVILRCVPISNHLYFYWYRQILGQKVEFLVSFYNNEISEKSEIFDDQFSVERPDGSNFTLKIRSTKLEDSAMYFCASSEETEQFFGPGTRLTVL.

This clonotype came up a few times. The rearrangement uses TRBV19 and TRBJ1-5, with a tentative D call TRBD1 (5 bases). This CDR3 region has 14 residues. V lost 7 bases, J lost 0 bases, and 10 bases lay in between. Germline V CDR1 and CDR2: LNHDA, SQIVND (reference sequence). CDR3 protein: CASNEQGSNQPQHF. In DNA form, the CDR3 reads TGTGCCAGTAATGAGCAGGGTAGCAATCAGCCCCAGCATTTT.

The chain couples TRBV12-3 or TRBV12-4 to TRBJ2-7; D gene unclear. Trimming left V 8 bases short and J 4 bases short, with 12 bases between. This CDR3 comprises 12 residues. The CDR3 DNA reads TGTGCCAGCGCGATAATAGGTTACGAGCAGTACTTC. This codes for CASAIIGYEQYF.

The chain combines TRBV10-1 with TRBJ2-2; TRBD1 matches at 12 bases. After removal of 6 bases from V and 3 bases from J, the junction contained 17 bases not matched to a gene. Germline values: CDR1 WNHNN, CDR2 SYGVQD (reference sequence). The CDR3 loop spans 20 amino acids. CDR3 bases: TGCGCCAGCAGCGGTGGGGACAGGGGGCTGGGCTACCGGTACACCGGGGAGCTGTTTTTT. This sequence encodes CASSGGDRGLGYRYTGELFF.

The CDR3 here is CASSPRAGTGELFF. The DNA of the CDR3 is TGTGCCAGCAGCCCCAGGGCGGGGACCGGGGAGCTGTTTTTT. This sequence joins TRBV3-1 and TRBJ2-2; TRBD2 is a possible D gene (6 bases). Germline values: CDR1 LGHDT, CDR2 YNNKEL (reference sequence). This CDR3 has 14 amino acids. The ends were cut back, 4 bases at V and 5 bases at J, with 11 bases in the middle.

This chain uses TRBV11-2 with TRBJ2-3; 12 bases fit TRBD2. J was trimmed by 1 base and V by 5 bases; bases with no gene match: 13. The V gene's germline CDR1 is SGHAT and CDR2 FQNNGV. This CDR3 has 19 amino acids. The CDR3 DNA reads as TGTGCCAGCAGCCCAACCCCCCAACTAGCGGGGGGACGCACAGATACGCAGTATTTT. Encoded protein: CASSPTPQLAGGRTDTQYF.

Only a few counts were recorded for this clonotype. V and J are TRBV7-9 and TRBJ2-7, with 10 bases fitting TRBD1. CDR1 and CDR2 from the germline V gene are SEHNR and FQNEAQ (reference sequence). The CDR3 runs 15 residues. The V and J ends lost 5 bases and 5 bases, in that order; junction bases with no gene match: 9. CDR3 sequence reads: CASSPAGTGVHEQYF. The CDR3 DNA reads as TGTGCCAGCAGCCCCGCCGGGACAGGGGTCCACGAGCAGTACTTC. The full variable domain, rest sourced from reference TRBV7-9 and TRBJ2-7, is DTGVSQNPRHKITKRGQNVTFRCDPISEHNRLYWYRQTLGQGPEFLTYFQNEAQLEKSRLLSDRFSAERPKGSFSTLEIQRTEQGDSAMYLCASSPAGTGVHEQYFGPGTRLTVT.

The chain employs TRBV12-3 or TRBV12-4 and TRBJ2-1; D ambiguous. The CDR3 is 12 residues long. V was cut by 6 bases and J by 9 bases, with 12 bases left in between. The CDR3 bases are TGTGCCAGCAGCCAGACTCCCGGTGAGCAGTTCTTC. Protein sequence: CASSQTPGEQFF.

This chain links TRBV12-3 or TRBV12-4 with TRBJ2-1; a possible D gene is TRBD2 (5 bases). V lost 7 bases and J lost 1, with 14 bases in between. The CDR3 contains 15 residues. The CDR3 region has the DNA TGTGCCAGCACCCGGGAATTCCTGTCCTACAATGAGCAGTTCTTC. Translating gives CASTREFLSYNEQFF.

This clonotype has more than one count but fewer than ten. This chain uses TRBV4-1 with TRBJ2-1; D gene unclear. V lost 2 bases and J lost 9, with 11 bases in between. The CDR3 spans 13 residues. From germline, CDR1 is MGHRA and CDR2 YSYEKL. DNA for the CDR3: TGCGCCAGCAGCCAAACGGTGGCCCTTGAGCAGTTCTTC. It encodes CASSQTVALEQFF.

The rearrangement joins TRBV5-5 to TRBJ2-1; D gene ambiguous. Germline assignment: CDR1 SGHKS and CDR2 YYEKEE (reference sequence). The CDR3 loop spans 12 amino acids. Trimming removed 6 bases from V and 8 bases from J, with 12 bases in between. DNA for the CDR3: TGTGCCAGCACCCTTCGGTACGATGAGCAGTTCTTC. Translated: CASTLRYDEQFF.